The rows below give T cell receptor beta chains drawn from one sample of a study of blood T cell repertoires in COVID-19. Profiled with immunoSEQ multiplex PCR; TCRdb holds only in-frame clones, not every one. The data show 300,000 to 400,000 clones, with just over 85% seen just once and approximately 4% held by the top ten. The source material was PBMCs or T cells enriched from blood (not recorded which). These TCRs come from a woman between 35 and 50 years old with acute COVID-19. Both conserved end residues are part of each CDR3. The order of the fields is CDR3 protein, CDR3 DNA, D gene, clone size, V gene, J gene, CDR3 length. The D gene is left open where the match is weak. Clone size is stated in some rows and not others, as once, few, many or a class when expanded.

CASSQGPTQGDGEAFF	TGCGCCAGCAGCCAAGGGCCGACACAGGGGGATGGTGAAGCTTTCTTT	TRBD1	NA	TRBV4-1	TRBJ1-1	16
CASSYFGTTTDTQYF	TGTGCCAGCAGCTACTTCGGGACAACCACAGATACGCAGTATTTT	NA	NA	TRBV5-4	TRBJ2-3	15
CASSPGGNTGELFF	TGTGCCAGCTCACCAGGCGGGAACACCGGGGAGCTGTTTTTT	NA	NA	TRBV18	TRBJ2-2	14
CASSIVGTGASNQPQHF	TGTGCCAGTAGTATAGTCGGGACAGGGGCTTCCAATCAGCCCCAGCATTTT	TRBD1	NA	TRBV19	TRBJ1-5	17
CASSPTGRDYTF	TGTGCCAGCAGCCCGACAGGGCGAGACTACACCTTC	TRBD1	NA	TRBV7-9	TRBJ1-2	12
CASSAESAYNEQFF	TGCGCCAGCAGCGCGGAGTCGGCCTACAATGAGCAGTTCTTC	NA	NA	TRBV5-1	TRBJ2-1	14
CASSSRPTGYTQYF	TGTGCCAGCAGCTCCCGACCCACAGGGTATACGCAGTATTTT	NA	NA	TRBV21-1	TRBJ2-3	14
CAISESGQGYEQYF	TGTGCCATCAGTGAGTCGGGACAGGGGTACGAGCAGTACTTC	TRBD1	NA	TRBV10-3	TRBJ2-7	14
CASSLSQGVETQYF	TGTGCCAGCAGTTTGTCACAGGGTGTAGAGACCCAGTACTTC	NA	NA	TRBV27	TRBJ2-5	14
CASSLVWAGVRSEQYF	TGCGCCAGCAGCCTGGTCTGGGCGGGAGTTCGGTCCGAGCAGTACTTC	TRBD2	once	TRBV4-3	TRBJ2-7	16
CASSVLAGGSYEQYF	TGTGCCAGCAGCGTACTAGCGGGAGGCTCCTACGAGCAGTACTTC	TRBD2	NA	TRBV11-1	TRBJ2-7	15
CASTRRVIYGYTF	TGTGCCAGCACTCGGAGAGTTATCTATGGCTACACCTTC	NA	NA	TRBV6-4	TRBJ1-2	13
CASSLSVANYGYTF	TGTGCCAGCAGCCTATCGGTAGCTAACTATGGCTACACCTTC	NA	NA	TRBV7-9	TRBJ1-2	14
CASSKILGDRSYYEQYF	TGTGCCAGCAGCAAAATCTTGGGGGACAGGAGCTATTACGAGCAGTACTTC	NA	once	TRBV21-1	TRBJ2-7	17
CASSAGPYNSPLHF	TGTGCCAGCAGCGCAGGGCCCTATAATTCACCCCTCCACTTT	NA	NA	TRBV2	TRBJ1-6	14
CASSLTAAGNTIYF	TGTGCCAGCAGCTTGACAGCGGCTGGAAACACCATATATTTT	NA	NA	TRBV5-4	TRBJ1-3	14
CASSLGGGTMAEAFF	TGTGCCAGCAGCTTGGGAGGGGGTACGATGGCTGAAGCTTTCTTT	NA	NA	TRBV5-4	TRBJ1-1	15
CASSPPGVGQGTGELFF	TGTGCCAGCTCACCACCGGGAGTGGGACAGGGGACCGGGGAGCTGTTTTTT	TRBD1	NA	TRBV18	TRBJ2-2	17
CASSPTYGQGRGQPQHF	TGCGCCAGCAGTCCTACCTATGGACAGGGCAGGGGTCAGCCCCAGCATTTT	TRBD1	NA	TRBV5-1	TRBJ1-5	17
CATSRDRTGYNEKLFF	TGTGCCACCAGCAGAGACCGGACAGGCTATAATGAAAAACTGTTTTTT	TRBD1	NA	TRBV15	TRBJ1-4	16
CATLPSYQTSVKSYEQYF	TGTGCCACACTCCCATCCTACCAAACTAGCGTAAAATCCTACGAGCAGTACTTC	TRBD2	NA	TRBV10-3	TRBJ2-7	18
CASSFRQTRTDTQYF	TGCGCCAGCAGCTTCCGACAAACAAGGACAGATACGCAGTATTTT	NA	NA	TRBV5-1	TRBJ2-3	15
CASSSPGGPEAFF	TGTGCCAGCAGTTCTCCTGGGGGCCCTGAAGCTTTCTTT	NA	NA	TRBV6-2/TRBV6-3	TRBJ1-1	13
CASSYTGMGTGELFF	TGTGCCAGCAGTTACACAGGGATGGGCACCGGGGAGCTGTTTTTT	NA	NA	TRBV6-6	TRBJ2-2	15
CSVATDYTDTQYF	TGCAGCGTTGCCACAGACTACACAGATACGCAGTATTTT	NA	NA	TRBV29-1	TRBJ2-3	13
CASSLISGVDTQYF	TGCGCCAGCAGCTTGATTTCGGGAGTAGATACGCAGTATTTT	NA	NA	TRBV5-1	TRBJ2-3	14
CASQTGPTNTIYF	TGTGCCAGCCAGACAGGACCGACAAACACCATATATTTT	NA	NA	TRBV19	TRBJ1-3	13
CASSSDRGGYNSPLHF	TGTGCCAGCAGCTCTGACAGGGGCGGATATAATTCACCCCTCCACTTT	TRBD1	NA	TRBV2	TRBJ1-6	16
CASSRLTGDTEAFF	TGTGCCAGCAGCCGCTTGACAGGGGACACTGAAGCTTTCTTT	TRBD1	NA	TRBV3-1/TRBV3-2	TRBJ1-1	14
CASSHRDRGLHLNTEAFF	TGTGCCAGCAGCCACCGGGACAGGGGGCTACACTTGAACACTGAAGCTTTCTTT	TRBD1	NA	TRBV7-9	TRBJ1-1	18
CASTRRIAGRGPTGELFF	TGTGCCAGCACCAGGAGGATAGCGGGACGGGGTCCCACCGGGGAGCTGTTTTTT	TRBD2	once	TRBV2	TRBJ2-2	18
CARSMRPGQGIYEQYF	TGTGCCAGAAGTATGCGTCCGGGGCAGGGGATCTACGAGCAGTACTTC	NA	NA	TRBV5-3	TRBJ2-7	16
CASSFLGAGNTEAFF	TGCGCCAGCAGTTTTTTGGGGGCGGGGAACACTGAAGCTTTCTTT	NA	NA	TRBV5-1	TRBJ1-1	15
CASSPPGVLPKNIQYF	TGTGCCAGCAGCCCCCCAGGGGTGCTACCCAAAAACATTCAGTACTTC	NA	NA	TRBV28	TRBJ2-4	16
CASSWDSRDEQFF	TGTGCCAGCAGTTGGGACAGTAGGGATGAGCAGTTCTTC	TRBD1	NA	TRBV6-4	TRBJ2-1	13
CASKDSGGQFYEQYF	TGTGCCAGCAAAGATAGCGGGGGGCAGTTTTACGAGCAGTACTTC	TRBD2	NA	TRBV6-5	TRBJ2-7	15
CASSAVGVRVTEAFF	TGTGCCAGCAGTGCAGTCGGGGTACGAGTGACTGAAGCTTTCTTT	NA	once	TRBV7-9	TRBJ1-1	15